This is a list of T cell receptor beta chains from one sample in a study of OX40 agonist ivuxolimab in advanced cancers. Data came from immunoSEQ multiplex PCR; TCRdb stores just in-frame clones and leaves some out. The top ten clones hold approximately 6% of a sample with roughly 58,000 clones, around three quarters of them seen once. The sequences come from CD4+ or CD8+ T cells sorted from blood, collected in a trial of the OX40 agonist ivuxolimab. Receptors were obtained from an adult with an advanced solid tumor such as melanoma, head and neck, liver or kidney cancer. Both conserved end residues are part of each CDR3. A D gene is named only where the DNA matches it firmly. Clone size is given for some rows only: seen once, a few or many times, or a class if the clone is expanded.

j_call | clone_size | v_call | d_call | cdr3_aa | cdr3_nt
TRBJ2-1 | NA | TRBV6-6 | NA | CASSYSRVYNEQFF | TGTGCCAGCAGTTACTCGCGGGTCTACAATGAGCAGTTCTTC
TRBJ1-1 | NA | TRBV9 | NA | CASSPSYRFRNTEAFF | TGTGCCAGCAGCCCTTCGTACAGGTTTCGGAACACTGAAGCTTTCTTT
TRBJ2-3 | few | TRBV28 | TRBD2 | CASSLWESGRDTDTQYF | TGTGCCAGCAGTTTATGGGAGAGCGGGAGGGACACAGATACGCAGTATTTT
TRBJ1-1 | NA | TRBV7-3 | NA | CASSPRGGENTEAFF | TGTGCCAGCAGCCCTCGAGGCGGCGAGAACACTGAAGCTTTCTTT
TRBJ1-5 | NA | TRBV11-2 | TRBD1 | CASSSFPTGGPNPPQHF | TGTGCCAGCAGCTCCTTTCCGACAGGGGGGCCCAATCCGCCCCAGCATTTT
TRBJ1-2 | once | TRBV18 | NA | CASSPSQESPLYTF | TGTGCCAGCTCACCGTCCCAGGAGTCCCCTCTCTACACCTTC
TRBJ2-1 | NA | TRBV30 | NA | CAWSVKRPYNEQFF | TGTGCCTGGAGTGTAAAAAGGCCTTACAATGAGCAGTTCTTC
TRBJ2-2 | NA | TRBV2 | NA | CASSEARLGTGELFF | TGTGCCAGCAGTGAAGCGCGGCTGGGGACCGGGGAGCTGTTTTTT
TRBJ2-7 | NA | TRBV25-1 | NA | CASSPGSWGNEQYF | TGTGCCAGCAGCCCCGGGTCCTGGGGGAACGAGCAGTACTTC
TRBJ2-2 | once | TRBV2 | NA | CASSVMGNTGELFF | TGTGCCAGCAGTGTGATGGGGAACACCGGGGAGCTGTTTTTT
TRBJ2-7 | NA | TRBV21-1 | NA | CASSKERGLGGGPPYEQYF | TGTGCCAGCAGCAAAGAGAGGGGTTTAGGCGGGGGGCCTCCCTACGAGCAGTACTTC
TRBJ1-1 | once | TRBV29-1 | NA | CSVWPGPNTEAFF | TGCAGCGTTTGGCCAGGACCTAACACTGAAGCTTTCTTT
TRBJ1-2 | NA | TRBV2 | NA | CASNERSDGYTF | TGTGCCAGCAACGAAAGGTCGGATGGCTACACCTTC
TRBJ2-7 | NA | TRBV18 | TRBD2 | CASSPQPSGSYEQYF | TGTGCCAGCTCACCACAGCCTAGCGGGTCCTACGAGCAGTACTTC
TRBJ2-3 | NA | TRBV7-2 | NA | CASSPQASTDTQYF | TGTGCCAGCAGTCCTCAGGCGAGCACAGATACGCAGTATTTT
TRBJ2-5 | few | TRBV27 | NA | CASSLVGARKYF | TGTGCCAGCAGTTTAGTAGGGGCTCGAAAGTACTTC
TRBJ2-7 | NA | TRBV27 | TRBD1 | CASSLKTGGRHEQYF | TGTGCCAGCAGTTTAAAGACAGGGGGCCGTCACGAGCAGTACTTC
TRBJ2-3 | NA | TRBV19 | NA | CASSLLDTQYF | TGTGCCAGTAGTTTGTTGGATACGCAGTATTTT
TRBJ1-2 | NA | TRBV21-1 | NA | CASSTLWTGGNQNGYTF | TGTGCCAGCAGCACCCTCTGGACAGGGGGCAATCAGAATGGCTACACCTTC
TRBJ2-7 | NA | TRBV6-5 | TRBD1 | CASRSGTGTSYEQYF | TGTGCCAGCAGGTCCGGGACAGGGACCTCCTACGAGCAGTACTTC
TRBJ1-1 | NA | TRBV9 | NA | CASSVYDSPRLLNTEAFF | TGTGCCAGCAGCGTATATGACAGCCCCCGACTACTGAACACTGAAGCTTTCTTT
TRBJ2-7 | NA | TRBV11-2 | NA | CASSKRTPTSYEQYF | TGTGCCAGCAGCAAAAGGACACCAACCTCCTACGAGCAGTACTTC
TRBJ1-1 | NA | TRBV27 | NA | CATRQVGFNTEAFF | TGTGCCACCCGACAGGTCGGTTTTAACACTGAAGCTTTCTTT
TRBJ1-1 | few | TRBV5-1 | TRBD1 | CASSYGTVGTEAFF | TGCGCCAGCAGCTACGGGACAGTCGGAACTGAAGCTTTCTTT
TRBJ2-1 | NA | TRBV11-3 | TRBD2 | CASSTLAGEQFF | TGTGCCAGCAGCACCCTAGCGGGTGAGCAGTTCTTC
TRBJ2-7 | once | TRBV7-2 | TRBD2 | CASSSWDTSGSRGYF | TGTGCCAGCAGCTCTTGGGACACTAGCGGGAGCCGAGGGTACTTC
TRBJ2-7 | NA | TRBV2 | TRBD2 | CASSGTSGRSRQYF | TGTGCCAGCAGTGGGACTAGCGGGAGAAGTAGGCAGTACTTC
TRBJ2-5 | NA | TRBV7-6 | NA | CASSLNGREETQYF | TGTGCCAGCAGCCTCAATGGCAGGGAAGAGACCCAGTACTTC
TRBJ1-2 | NA | TRBV7-2 | NA | CASSSIVNYGYTF | TGTGCCAGCAGCTCAATCGTTAACTATGGCTACACCTTC
TRBJ1-1 | NA | TRBV6-5 | NA | CASKGRENTEAFF | TGTGCCAGCAAGGGTCGAGAGAACACTGAAGCTTTCTTT
TRBJ2-3 | NA | TRBV14 | NA | CASSQMDGVMYTDTQYF | TGTGCCAGCAGCCAAATGGACGGGGTTATGTACACAGATACGCAGTATTTT
TRBJ1-5 | NA | TRBV2 | TRBD1 | CASNREGAGNQPQHF | TGTGCCAGCAACAGGGAGGGGGCGGGCAATCAGCCCCAGCATTTT
TRBJ2-2 | NA | TRBV2 | TRBD1 | CASRGQGNTGELFF | TGTGCCAGCAGGGGACAGGGTAACACCGGGGAGCTGTTTTTT
TRBJ2-5 | NA | TRBV19 | NA | CASGAPYQETQYF | TGTGCCAGCGGGGCCCCCTACCAAGAGACCCAGTACTTC
TRBJ1-4 | NA | TRBV5-1 | NA | CASTNFSPSNEKLFF | TGCGCCAGCACCAACTTCAGTCCATCTAATGAAAAGCTGTTTTTT
TRBJ1-5 | NA | TRBV19 | TRBD1 | CASTPTGAWAWSNQPQHF | TGTGCCAGTACCCCGACAGGGGCCTGGGCTTGGAGCAATCAGCCCCAGCATTTT
TRBJ2-5 | NA | TRBV5-5 | NA | CASSFSGNTVQETQYF | TGTGCCAGCAGCTTTTCAGGCAACACCGTCCAAGAGACCCAGTACTTC
TRBJ2-2 | few | TRBV5-1 | TRBD2 | CASSLRLAGNTGELFF | TGCGCCAGCAGCTTGAGACTAGCGGGGAACACCGGGGAGCTGTTTTTT
TRBJ2-5 | NA | TRBV15 | NA | CATSRDRRETQYF | TGTGCCACCAGCAGAGATCGACGGGAGACCCAGTACTTC
TRBJ1-1 | NA | TRBV5-5 | NA | CASSLTAGGPTEAFF | TGTGCCAGCAGCTTGACAGCCGGAGGGCCAACTGAAGCTTTCTTT
TRBJ2-7 | NA | TRBV28 | NA | CASSLSSYEQYF | TGTGCCAGCAGTTTAAGCAGCTACGAGCAGTACTTC
TRBJ2-4 | NA | TRBV5-5 | TRBD1 | CASSFEGAGKNIQYF | TGTGCCAGCAGCTTTGAGGGGGCGGGCAAAAACATTCAGTACTTC